Below, one T cell receptor beta chain is given with its context. The record originates from a study of blood T cell repertoires in COVID-19. About the study: Samples came from the United States, Italy and Spain, spanning acute and convalescent COVID-19. T cells, B-cell-depleted T cells, or PBMCs provided the cDNA or gDNA that served as material.

As processed by the authors: Amplification of reference gene primers was used by the study to estimate nucleated cell counts. Clones were read by immunoSEQ multiplex PCR, and TCRdb kept only the in-frame ones, dropping some. V, J and clone size derive from that table, while D and trimming were established from the DNA sequence. The profile shows 15,000 to 20,000 clones, roughly 91% of them singletons. Sequencing input: peripheral blood. The receptor comes from a human donor in a cohort sampled during active COVID-19.

CDR3 coding DNA: TGTGCCACCTGGGACAGCTCCTACGAGCAGTACTTC. Protein product: CATWDSSYEQYF. The chain uses TRBV28 and TRBJ2-7; 7 bases agree with TRBD1. The CDR3 consists of 12 residues. Germline CDR1 MDHEN, CDR2 SYDVKM. V lost 10 bases and J lost 0; bases outside the gene matches: 3.